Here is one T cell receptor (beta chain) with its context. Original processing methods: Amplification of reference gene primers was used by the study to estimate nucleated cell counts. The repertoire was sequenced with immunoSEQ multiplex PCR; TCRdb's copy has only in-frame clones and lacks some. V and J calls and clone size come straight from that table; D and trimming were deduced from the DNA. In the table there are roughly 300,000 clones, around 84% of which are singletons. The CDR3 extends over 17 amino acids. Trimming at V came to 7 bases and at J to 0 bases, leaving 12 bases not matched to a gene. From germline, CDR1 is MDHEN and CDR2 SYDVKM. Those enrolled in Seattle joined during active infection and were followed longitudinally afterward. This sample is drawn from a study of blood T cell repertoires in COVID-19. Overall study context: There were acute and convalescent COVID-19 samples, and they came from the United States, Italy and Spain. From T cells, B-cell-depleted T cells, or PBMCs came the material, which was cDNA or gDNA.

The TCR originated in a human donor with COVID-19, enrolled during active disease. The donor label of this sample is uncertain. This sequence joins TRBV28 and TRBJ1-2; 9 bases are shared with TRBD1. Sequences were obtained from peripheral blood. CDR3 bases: TGTGCCAGCACGGTAACAGGGGGCGGTGCGTCTAACTATGGCTACACCTTC. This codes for CASTVTGGGASNYGYTF.